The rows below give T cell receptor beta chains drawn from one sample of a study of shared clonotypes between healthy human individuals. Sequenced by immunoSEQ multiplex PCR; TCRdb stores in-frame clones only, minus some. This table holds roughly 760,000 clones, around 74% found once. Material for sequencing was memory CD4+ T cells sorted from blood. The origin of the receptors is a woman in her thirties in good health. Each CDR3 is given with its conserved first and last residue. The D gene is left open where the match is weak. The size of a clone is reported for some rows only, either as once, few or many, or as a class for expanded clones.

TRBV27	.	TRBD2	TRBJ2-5	TGTGCCAGCAGTTTACGCGGGAGGAGGCCAGAGACCCAGTACTTC	CASSLRGRRPETQYF
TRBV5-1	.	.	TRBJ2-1	TGCGCCAGCAGCTTGGTCAGCGGACCGTTCTACAATGAGCAGTTCTTC	CASSLVSGPFYNEQFF
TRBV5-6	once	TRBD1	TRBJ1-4	TGTGCCAGCAGACGAGGACAGGGAGGCGAAAAACTGTTTTTT	CASRRGQGGEKLFF
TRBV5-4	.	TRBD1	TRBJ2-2	TGTGCCAGCAGGTGGGACAGGGCGAACACCGGGGAGCTGTTTTTT	CASRWDRANTGELFF
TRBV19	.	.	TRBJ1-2	TGTGCCAGTAGTATTGCAGGGAACAGATTCTATGGCTACACCTTC	CASSIAGNRFYGYTF
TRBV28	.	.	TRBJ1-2	TGTGCCAGCAGTTTTAGATGGACCCTAAACTACTATGGCTACACCTTC	CASSFRWTLNYYGYTF
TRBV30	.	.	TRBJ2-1	TGTGCCTGGAGAAGCTGGGGCAATGAGCAGTTCTTC	CAWRSWGNEQFF
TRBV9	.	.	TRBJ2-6	TGTGCCAGCAGCGTAGGTTTGACTATTCCTAGCTCTGGGGCCAACGTCCTGACTTTC	CASSVGLTIPSSGANVLTF
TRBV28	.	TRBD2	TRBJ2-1	TGTGCCAGCAGTGGATACTACCAAAGCGGGAAATCCTACAATGAGCAGTTCTTC	CASSGYYQSGKSYNEQFF
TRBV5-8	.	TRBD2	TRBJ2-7	TGTGCCAGCAGCACCGGGACTAGCGGGAGTAGCGAGCAGTACTTC	CASSTGTSGSSEQYF